Below, 25 T cell receptor beta chains from the same sample are listed, as sequenced in a study of Ad26.COV2.S vaccination and SARS-CoV-2 variants. Assay: immunoSEQ multiplex PCR; the TCRdb copy retains only in-frame clones and omits some. Seen here are about 430,000 clones, approximately 92% observed once, and the top ten hold 9.5% to 15%. The treatment is: 19 received Ad26.COV2.S at low or high dose, single or two shots; roughly five received placebo; per-sample allocation not given. Specimens were obtained on day 63 following the first vaccine or placebo injection. Sample: peripheral blood, taken in a trial of Ad26.COV2.S vaccine versus placebo. The source of these receptors is a person between 18 and 65 years old who received the Ad26.COV2.S COVID-19 vaccine or a placebo.

The rearrangement links TRBV2 to TRBJ2-4, with TRBD2 matching 13 bases. With V trimmed by 3 bases and J by 7 bases, 3 bases remained unmatched. Germline CDR1 SNHLY, CDR2 FYNNEI. This CDR3 spans 15 amino acids. This chain's CDR3 is CASSETTSGGNIQYF. The CDR3 coding sequence is TGTGCCAGCAGTGAGACGACTAGCGGGGGGAACATTCAGTACTTC.

This clone showed up just once. V is TRBV5-1 and J is TRBJ1-2; D may be TRBD1 (5 bases). The CDR3 has 13 amino acids. Germline-derived CDR1 and CDR2 are SGHRS and YFSETQ. Trimming removed 3 bases from V and 7 bases from J, with 13 bases in between. CDR3 amino acids: CASSSGPGSGYTF. The CDR3 DNA sequence: TGCGCCAGCAGCTCGGGGCCAGGGTCTGGCTACACCTTC.

As DNA, the CDR3 is TGTGCCAGCAGCCCGGGGTGGGGGACAGATGTGTCTGGGGCCAACGTCCTGACTTTC. Its translation is CASSPGWGTDVSGANVLTF. This chain uses TRBV7-2 with TRBJ2-6; TRBD1 matches 7 bases. With 5 bases clipped from V and 1 base from J, the junction kept 14 bases outside the gene matches. This CDR3 has 19 residues. Germline lookup yields CDR1 SGHTA and CDR2 FQGNSA.

This clone was counted a single time. This sequence joins TRBV7-8 and TRBJ2-7; 10 bases are shared with TRBD2. Germline V gene lookup returns CDR1 SGHVS and CDR2 FQNEAQ. Trimming at V came to 0 bases and at J to 2 bases, leaving 1 base not matched to a gene. The CDR3 covers 15 residues. DNA of the CDR3: TGTGCCAGCAGCTTAGCAGCGGGAGGGCCCTACGAGCAGTACTTC. Amino acids: CASSLAAGGPYEQYF.

This clone was seen once. This chain connects TRBV7-2 to TRBJ2-1; D gene uncertain. V gave up 6 bases and J gave up 9 bases, with 12 bases separating them. The CDR3 loop spans 12 amino acids. Germline CDR1 and CDR2: SGHTA and FQGNSA. This CDR3 is CASSSSVGEQFF. CDR3 nucleotide sequence: TGTGCCAGCAGTTCCTCGGTGGGTGAGCAGTTCTTC. The complete variable domain, with remaining parts taken from reference TRBV7-2 and TRBJ2-1, reads GAGVSQSPSNKVTEKGKDVELRCDPISGHTALYWYRQSLGQGLEFLIYFQGNSAPDKSGLPSDRFSAERTGGSVSTLTIQRTQQEDSAVYLCASSSSVGEQFFGPGTRLTVL.

The chain joins TRBV27 to TRBJ1-6, with 7 bases fitting TRBD1. J gave up 7 bases and V 5 bases, and 5 bases lay outside the gene matches. The CDR3 contains 14 residues. Germline V gene data show CDR1 as MNHEY and CDR2 as SMNVEV (reference sequence). The CDR3 nucleotides are TGTGCCAGCAGTAAGACAGGGTGGAATTCACCCCTCCACTTT. Its translation: CASSKTGWNSPLHF.

In its sample, this clone was seen once. The chain is built from TRBV2 and TRBJ2-7; TRBD1 aligns across 7 bases. CDR3 length: 15 amino acids. Germline CDR1 is SNHLY and CDR2 is FYNNEI. After removal of 6 bases from V and 0 bases from J, the junction contained 8 bases not matched to a gene. CDR3 loop: CASRLRTGFSYEQYF. CDR3 bases: TGTGCCAGCAGGCTTCGGACAGGTTTCTCCTACGAGCAGTACTTC.

A note on this clone: Distinct nucleotide sequences in the sample also encode this CDR3. The chain has TRBV30 and TRBJ1-2; D ambiguous. V was trimmed by 5 bases and J by 5 bases, leaving 9 bases between them. The CDR3 loop spans 11 amino acids. Germline values: CDR1 GTSNPN, CDR2 SVGIG (reference sequence). The chain's CDR3 is CAWSNSYGYTF. In DNA, the CDR3 is TGTGCCTGGTCCAACTCTTATGGCTACACCTTC. Supplemented by reference TRBV30 and TRBJ1-2, the full variable domain reads SQTIHQWPATLVQPVGSPLSLECTVEGTSNPNLYWYRQAAGRGLQLLFYSVGIGQISSEVPQNLSASRPQDRQFILSSKKLLLSDSGFYLCAWSNSYGYTFGSGTRLTVV.

This clone has a single count. This sequence joins TRBV5-8 and TRBJ2-1; D ambiguous. The germline V gene has CDR1 SGHTS and CDR2 YDEGEE. V lost 4 bases and J 2 bases, leaving 7 bases between the germline ends. The CDR3 has 13 residues. The CDR3 nucleotides read TGTGCCAGCAGCCCTTTTCCCTACAATGAGCAGTTCTTC. Encoded protein: CASSPFPYNEQFF.

V is TRBV27 and J is TRBJ2-3, with 10 positions matching TRBD1. The CDR3 is 15 residues long. CDR1 is MNHEY and CDR2 is SMNVEV in the germline V gene (reference sequence). With 5 bases clipped from V and 6 bases from J, the junction kept 8 bases outside the gene matches. The CDR3 nucleotides are TGTGCCAGCAGTCCCTTGACAGGGGGCCGTGATACGCAGTATTTT. Its translation is CASSPLTGGRDTQYF.

This chain connects TRBV10-3 to TRBJ2-2; no firm D call. Trimming pared 4 bases from V and 6 bases from J, leaving 12 bases between. The CDR3 sequence is 14 residues long. CDR1 and CDR2 (germline): ENHRY, SYGVKD. Written as DNA, the CDR3 is TGTGCCATCAGTGTTCGGCCTATGGCCGGGGAGCTGTTTTTT. Its translation is CAISVRPMAGELFF.

CDR3 nucleotides: TGTGCCAGCAGCTTTGGCGGGACGGGATACAATGAGCAGTTCTTC. Translated: CASSFGGTGYNEQFF. V gene TRBV5-4 combines with J gene TRBJ2-1; perhaps TRBD2 as D (6 bases). V was clipped by 2 bases and J by 4 bases, with 13 bases between them. The CDR3 consists of 15 residues. The germline V gene has CDR1 SGHNT and CDR2 YYREEE (reference sequence).

The chain carries TRBV7-3 and TRBJ2-3, with 7 bases identical to TRBD2. The trim removed 1 base at V and 2 bases at J, leaving 3 bases unmatched. The CDR3 loop spans 15 amino acids. CDR1 and CDR2 from the germline V gene are SGHTA and FQGTGA. CDR3 sequence: CASSLRAGDTDTQYF. CDR3 nucleotide sequence: TGTGCCAGCAGCTTAAGGGCGGGGGACACAGATACGCAGTATTTT. Supplemented by reference TRBV7-3 and TRBJ2-3, the full variable domain reads GAGVSQTPSNKVTEKGKYVELRCDPISGHTALYWYRQSLGQGPEFLIYFQGTGAADDSGLPNDRFFAVRPEGSVSTLKIQRTERGDSAVYLCASSLRAGDTDTQYFGPGTRLTVL.

Only a few counts were recorded for this clone. This chain links TRBV19 with TRBJ2-1; D perhaps matches TRBD1 (6 bases). Germline loops: CDR1 LNHDA, CDR2 SQIVND (reference sequence). Between the trimmed V and J ends, which lost 1 base and 7 bases, there was a span of 14 bases. The CDR3 is made up of 15 amino acids. The CDR3 spells CASSIAGARENEQFF. The CDR3 DNA is TGTGCCAGTAGTATAGCAGGGGCTAGGGAGAATGAGCAGTTCTTC.

V is TRBV10-1 and J is TRBJ2-5; TRBD2 matches 11 bases. Looked up from germline, CDR1 is WNHNN and CDR2 is SYGVQD (reference sequence). J lost 3 bases, V lost 6 bases, and 6 bases had no gene match. The CDR3 spans 15 residues. CDR3 sequence: CASSPGTSGKETQYF. The DNA for the CDR3 is TGCGCCAGCAGCCCGGGGACTAGCGGAAAAGAGACCCAGTACTTC.

This chain joins TRBV7-8 and TRBJ2-2; TRBD1 matches at 8 bases. There are 15 residues in the CDR3. Germline trimming cut 8 bases from V and 0 bases from J; bases unmatched to any gene: 5. CDR1 and CDR2 from the germline V gene are SGHVS and FQNEAQ. The CDR3 sequence is CASGKQGANTGELFF. CDR3 nucleotides: TGTGCCAGCGGAAAACAGGGGGCGAACACCGGGGAGCTGTTTTTT.

The CDR3 bases are TGTGCCAGTGGGACAGCTCAAAATGAGCAGTTCTTC. It encodes CASGTAQNEQFF. The chain carries TRBV12-3 or TRBV12-4 and TRBJ2-1; 7 bases are shared with TRBD1. This CDR3 has 12 amino acids. The J segment lost 7 bases and the V segment lost 9 bases, leaving 6 bases of the junction unmatched.

The genes are TRBV30 and TRBJ2-1; D not resolved. Germline V CDR1 and CDR2: GTSNPN, SVGIG (reference sequence). The CDR3 loop spans 14 amino acids. The V end lost 5 bases, the J end lost 4 bases, and 15 bases lay between the germline ends. In nucleotides, the CDR3 is TGTGCCTGGGGATTCAAAGCGCGTTACAATGAGCAGTTCTTC. Protein product: CAWGFKARYNEQFF.

The V call is TRBV5-8, the J call TRBJ2-3; D uncertain. V lost 0 bases to trimming and J lost 2 bases, with 1 base between them. The CDR3 totals 12 residues. The germline gives CDR1 SGHTS, CDR2 YDEGEE. The DNA of the CDR3 is TGTGCCAGCAGCTTGGTCACAGATACGCAGTATTTT. This translates into CASSLVTDTQYF.

CDR3 DNA sequence: TGTGCCAGCAGTTACCAACAGGCCGCGTACAATGAGCAGTTCTTC. It translates to CASSYQQAAYNEQFF. V is TRBV6-6 and J is TRBJ2-1, with a weak D call TRBD1 (5 bases). This CDR3 has 15 amino acids. V was cut by 2 bases and J by 4 bases, with 12 bases left in between. Germline CDR1 and CDR2: MNHNY and SVGAGI (reference sequence).

The rearrangement joins TRBV11-2 to TRBJ2-7; D possibly corresponds to TRBD2 (5 bases). Between the trimmed V and J ends, which lost 2 bases and 0 bases, there was a span of 11 bases. The CDR3 totals 15 residues. Germline V gene data show CDR1 as SGHAT and CDR2 as FQNNGV. Here the CDR3 reads CASSLRSESSYEQYF. In DNA form, the CDR3 reads TGTGCCAGCAGCTTACGTAGCGAAAGCTCCTACGAGCAGTACTTC.

This clone was seen just once. The chain links TRBV4-1 to TRBJ2-7; the match to TRBD1 covers 10 bases. The CDR3 covers 15 residues. Per the germline V gene, CDR1 is MGHRA and CDR2 is YSYEKL. The trim removed 3 bases at V and 4 bases at J, leaving 6 bases unmatched. For the CDR3, the DNA is TGCGCCAGCAGCCACAAGACAGGGGGCGCGTACGAGCAGTACTTC. It is translated as CASSHKTGGAYEQYF.

The rearrangement joins TRBV4-3 to TRBJ2-3; tentative D call: TRBD2 (5 bases). The V gene lost 3 bases and the J gene lost 4 bases, with 14 bases spanning the gap. Germline CDR1 reads LGHNA; CDR2 reads YSLEER. This CDR3 region has 15 residues. The CDR3 region has the DNA TGCGCCAGCAGCCAGATGATAGAGGGCGCAGATACGCAGTATTTT. This encodes CASSQMIEGADTQYF.

The chain has TRBV19 and TRBJ1-5, with no clear D. The CDR3 length is 15 residues. Trimming left V 7 bases short and J 0 bases short, with 13 bases between. Germline values: CDR1 LNHDA, CDR2 SQIVND (reference sequence). CDR3 sequence: CASNPLGHSNQPQHF. In nucleotides, the CDR3 is TGTGCCAGTAACCCATTGGGCCATAGCAATCAGCCCCAGCATTTT.

The chain recombines TRBV6-5 with TRBJ1-5; no clear D gene. Germline CDR1 and CDR2: MNHEY and SVGAGI. The CDR3 covers 15 residues. V was pared by 4 bases and J by 4 bases, with 14 bases between. CDR3 in amino acids: CASSSRESRNQPQHF. The CDR3 bases are TGTGCCAGCAGTTCTCGAGAGAGCCGGAATCAGCCCCAGCATTTT.